One sample yielded the 12 T cell receptor beta chains listed below, sequenced in a study of control samples from healthy donors and cancer patients. This table comes from immunoSEQ multiplex PCR, and its TCRdb copy is limited to in-frame clones, with some not included. Listed are some 190,000 clones; approximately 2.2% falls within the top ten. Sequencing used blood. The receptors were sampled from a woman in her twenties or thirties in good health.

The genes are TRBV6-5 and TRBJ1-4, with no clear D. V was clipped by 3 bases and J by 0 bases, with 11 bases between them. The CDR3 is 16 amino acids. CDR1 is MNHEY and CDR2 is SVGAGI in the germline V gene. The CDR3 sequence: CASSYEPYSTNEKLFF. CDR3 in DNA: TGTGCCAGCAGTTATGAACCCTACTCAACTAATGAAAAACTGTTTTTT.

The chain is built from TRBV6-2 or TRBV6-3 and TRBJ1-6; D remains ambiguous. This CDR3 comprises 13 residues. The ends were cut back, 6 bases at V and 14 bases at J, with 17 bases in the middle. Per the germline V gene, CDR1 is MNHEY and CDR2 is SVGEGT. Here the CDR3 DNA reads TGTGCCAGCAGCCAAAGCTCCCTCTTCACCCTCCACTTT. As protein: CASSQSSLFTLHF.

V and J are TRBV6-5 and TRBJ2-5, with TRBD1 matching over 7 bases. The trim removed 2 bases at V and 4 bases at J, leaving 1 base unmatched. CDR3 length: 13 amino acids. CDR1 and CDR2 from the germline V gene are MNHEY and SVGAGI. The CDR3 loop is CASSYGDRETQYF. In DNA, the CDR3 is TGTGCCAGCAGTTACGGGGACAGAGAGACCCAGTACTTC.

The rearrangement joins TRBV6-5 to TRBJ2-1; D unclear. The CDR3 runs to 13 residues. The germline V and J ends were trimmed by 6 bases and 4 bases, with 10 bases remaining between them. Germline V gene lookup returns CDR1 MNHEY and CDR2 SVGAGI. As DNA, the CDR3 is TGTGCCAGCAGGACCGCGGATTACAATGAGCAGTTCTTC. Protein sequence: CASRTADYNEQFF.

The chain has TRBV14 and TRBJ2-5, with D perhaps given as TRBD1 or TRBD2 (6 bases each). Trimming removed 2 bases from V and 0 bases from J, with 10 bases in between. Germline V gene lookup returns CDR1 SGHDN and CDR2 FVKESK. The CDR3 sequence is 15 residues long. CDR3 DNA: TGTGCCAGCAGCCAAATCGGGGGCCACCAAGAGACCCAGTACTTC. Protein: CASSQIGGHQETQYF.

This chain joins TRBV29-1 and TRBJ2-1; 8 bases align to TRBD1. The CDR3 is made up of 11 amino acids. Trimming at V came to 6 bases and at J to 10 bases, leaving 5 bases not matched to a gene. Germline-derived CDR1 and CDR2 are SQVTM and ANQGSEA. In DNA form, the CDR3 reads TGCAGCGTCGGGACAGGTCGCGAGCAGTTCTTC. Residues: CSVGTGREQFF.

The rearrangement joins TRBV14 to TRBJ2-5; D is uncertain. This CDR3 spans 14 amino acids. The germline V gene has CDR1 SGHDN and CDR2 FVKESK. V was shortened by 4 bases and J by 5 bases, with 14 bases between the two germline ends. The CDR3 loop is CASSPFDPLETQYF. CDR3 nucleotide sequence: TGTGCCAGCAGCCCGTTCGACCCTTTGGAGACCCAGTACTTC.

The gene calls are TRBV6-5 and TRBJ1-5, with 8 bases that match TRBD1. J gave up 5 bases and V 0 bases, and 3 bases lay outside the gene matches. The germline V gene has CDR1 MNHEY and CDR2 SVGAGI. This CDR3 is built from 15 residues. Here the CDR3 reads CASSYSIQGDQPQHF. CDR3 nucleotide sequence: TGTGCCAGCAGTTACTCTATACAGGGGGATCAGCCCCAGCATTTT.

The chain employs TRBV6-5 and TRBJ2-1; D perhaps matches TRBD1 (5 bases). The CDR3 is 14 residues long. Germline assignment: CDR1 MNHEY and CDR2 SVGAGI. V lost 6 bases to trimming and J lost 1 base, with 10 bases between them. This CDR3 reads CASRTRVSYNEQFF. As DNA, the CDR3 is TGTGCCAGCAGAACCAGGGTTTCCTACAATGAGCAGTTCTTC.

The chain employs TRBV2 and TRBJ2-3, with D perhaps TRBD2 (5 bases). The CDR3 is 15 amino acids. V was pared by 8 bases and J by 2 bases, with 17 bases between. Germline-derived CDR1 and CDR2 are SNHLY and FYNNEI. CDR3 loop: CASPTGNPNTDTQYF. CDR3 sequence (DNA): TGTGCCAGCCCAACCGGGAACCCAAACACAGATACGCAGTATTTT.

A remark on this clone: At one end the junction does not follow the germline gene, possibly because of a read error. The chain has TRBV7-2 and TRBJ2-3; 9 bases agree with TRBD2. Germline V lookup: CDR1 SGHTA, CDR2 FQGNSA. This CDR3 contains 16 residues. This CDR3 is CASSLAGVTSTDTQYF. CDR3 DNA sequence: TGTGCCAGCAGTTTAGCGGGGGTTACTAGCACAGATACGCAGTATTTT.

The gene calls are TRBV7-8 and TRBJ2-3, with D perhaps matching TRBD2 (6 bases). The CDR3 extends over 16 amino acids. Deletions cut 5 bases from V and 0 bases from J, with 15 bases between. Per the germline V gene, CDR1 is SGHVS and CDR2 is FQNEAQ. The CDR3 bases are TGTGCCAGCAGCCTACGGGACTTTACTAGCACAGATACGCAGTATTTT. Amino acids: CASSLRDFTSTDTQYF.